This T cell receptor (beta chain) was identified in a study of siplizumab effects on memory and regulatory T cells. The CDR3 consists of 19 residues. Trimming removed 0 bases from V and 3 bases from J, with 21 bases in between. CDR1 LNHDA and CDR2 SQIVND come from the germline V gene (reference sequence). Data came from immunoSEQ multiplex PCR; TCRdb stores just in-frame clones and leaves some out. Altogether about 100,000 clones are present, approximately 92% being singletons, with the ten largest covering just over 2.5%. The clonotype was recovered from a human donor in good health. Some clones in this sample may be carry-over from other donors' samples. Material: CD4+ T cells sorted from blood. The chain couples TRBV19 to TRBJ1-5; tentative D call: TRBD1 (5 bases). The DNA for the CDR3 is TGTGCCAGTAGTATAGATCGTTTGAAAGGGCAGGGCTTCAATCAGCCCCAGCATTTT. This gives the protein CASSIDRLKGQGFNQPQHF.